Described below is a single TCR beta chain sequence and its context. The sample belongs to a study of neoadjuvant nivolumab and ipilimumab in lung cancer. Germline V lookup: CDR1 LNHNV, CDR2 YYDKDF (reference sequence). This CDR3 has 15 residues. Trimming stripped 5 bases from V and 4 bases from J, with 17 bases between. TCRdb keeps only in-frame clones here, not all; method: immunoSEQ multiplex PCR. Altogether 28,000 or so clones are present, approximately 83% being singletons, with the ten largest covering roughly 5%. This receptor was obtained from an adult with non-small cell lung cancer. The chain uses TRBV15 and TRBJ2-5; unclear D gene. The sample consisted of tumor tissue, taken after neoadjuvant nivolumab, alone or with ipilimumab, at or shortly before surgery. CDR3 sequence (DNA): TGTGCCACCAGCCTCACCCTGGTGAACGGAGAGACCCAGTACTTC. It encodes CATSLTLVNGETQYF. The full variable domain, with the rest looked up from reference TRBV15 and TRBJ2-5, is DAMVIQNPRYQVTQFGKPVTLSCSQTLNHNVMYWYQQKSSQAPKLLFHYYDKDFNNEADTPDNFQSRRPNTSFCFLDIRSPGLGDTAMYLCATSLTLVNGETQYFGPGTRLLVL.